This TCR beta chain was captured by sequencing in a study of T cells in localized non-small cell lung cancer. CDR1 is SQVTM and CDR2 is ANQGSEA in the germline V gene. CDR3 length equals 12 residues. Trimming pared 6 bases from V and 3 bases from J, leaving 12 bases between. The repertoire was sequenced with immunoSEQ multiplex PCR; TCRdb's copy has only in-frame clones and lacks some. The sample yields about 9,200 clones, over 85% seen once. General study points: A denser population of T cells in blood accompanied longer overall survival. Across samples, adjacent lung featured a median roughly 56 of the top 100 tumor clones. Of the tissues analyzed, uninvolved adjacent lung showed maximal T cell clonality, greater than tumor. Investigators sequenced only a single tumor region, leaving heterogeneity possible.

Comment on this clone: Its antigen is not known.

V gene TRBV29-1 combines with J gene TRBJ2-7, with D perhaps TRBD1 (6 bases). This clonotype was obtained from a female donor at least 60 years old with stage II squamous cell lung carcinoma. This specimen consisted of peripheral blood, obtained before any cancer treatment. The CDR3 sequence: CSVRTDDYEQYF. The CDR3 DNA reads TGCAGCGTACGGACAGATGACTACGAGCAGTACTTC.